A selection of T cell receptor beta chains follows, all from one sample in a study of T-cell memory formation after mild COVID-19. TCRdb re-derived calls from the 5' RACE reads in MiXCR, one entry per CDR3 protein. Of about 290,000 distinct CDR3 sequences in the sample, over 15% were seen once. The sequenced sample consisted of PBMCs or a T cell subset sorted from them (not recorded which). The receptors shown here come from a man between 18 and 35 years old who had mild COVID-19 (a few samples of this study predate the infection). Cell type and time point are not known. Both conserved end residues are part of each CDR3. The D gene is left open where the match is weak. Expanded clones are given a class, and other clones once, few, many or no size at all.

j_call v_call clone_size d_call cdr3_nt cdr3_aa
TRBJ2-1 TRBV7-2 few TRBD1 TGTGCCAGCAGCTCCATGACAGGGGGCGCAGGGTATGAGCAGTTCTTC CASSSMTGGAGYEQFF
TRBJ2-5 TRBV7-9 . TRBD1 TGTGCCAGCAGCACGGGACAGGGTCTTTGGGAGACCCAGTACTTC CASSTGQGLWETQYF
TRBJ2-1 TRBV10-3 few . TGTGCCATCAGTGAGTCCCGGCCTGGTGAGCAGTTCTTC CAISESRPGEQFF
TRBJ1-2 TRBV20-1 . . TGCAGTGCTAGAATAGGCTCCCCCGAGGACTATGGCTACACCTTC CSARIGSPEDYGYTF
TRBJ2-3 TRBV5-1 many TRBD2 TGCGCCAGCAGCTTCGGGGGGGCCTCAGATACGCAGTATTTT CASSFGGASDTQYF
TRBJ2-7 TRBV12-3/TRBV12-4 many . TGTGCCAGCAGTTTAGTAGGGGGGACATACGAGCAGTACTTC CASSLVGGTYEQYF
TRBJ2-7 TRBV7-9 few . TGTGCCAGCAGCTTGGGCAGGGGGGGAAAGTACGAGCAGTACTTC CASSLGRGGKYEQYF
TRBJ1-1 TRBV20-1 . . TGCAGTGCTAAACAAGGGTCCGGGAACACTGAAGCTTTCTTT CSAKQGSGNTEAFF
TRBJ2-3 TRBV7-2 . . TGTGCCAGCAGCTCGGGATCCGACAGTTTCACCACAGATACGCAGTATTTT CASSSGSDSFTTDTQYF
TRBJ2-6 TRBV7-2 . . TGTGCCAGCAGCTTACAGGGTGGCGCCAACGTCCTGACTTTC CASSLQGGANVLTF
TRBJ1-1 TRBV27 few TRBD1 TGTGCCAGCAGTTGGACAGGGGGCAACACTGAAGCTTTCTTT CASSWTGGNTEAFF
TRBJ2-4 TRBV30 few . TGTGCCTGGAGACCCGGGATTCACATTCAGTACTTC CAWRPGIHIQYF
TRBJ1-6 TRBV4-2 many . TGTGCCAGCAGCCACACCTCAGGGTATAATTCACCCCTCCACTTT CASSHTSGYNSPLHF
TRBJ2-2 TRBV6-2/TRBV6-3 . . TGTGCCAGCAGTTACTCGGGGAGTACCGGGGAGCTGTTTTTT CASSYSGSTGELFF
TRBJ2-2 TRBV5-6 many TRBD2 TGTGCCAGCAGCTTGCTCCTAGCGGGGGGCAGGACCGGGGAGCTGTTTTTT CASSLLLAGGRTGELFF
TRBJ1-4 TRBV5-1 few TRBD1 TGCGCCAGCAGCCCGTCACGACAGGGGGGCGAAAAACTGTTTTTT CASSPSRQGGEKLFF
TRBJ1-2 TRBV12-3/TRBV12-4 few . TGTGCCAGCAGTTTAGGGTCGCCTAGGGGTTGGGGCTACACCTTC CASSLGSPRGWGYTF
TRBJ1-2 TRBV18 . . TGTGCCAGCTCACCACCGTCGGGGTTCGGCTACACCTTC CASSPPSGFGYTF
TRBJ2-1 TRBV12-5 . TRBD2 TGTGCTAGTGGTTTGCCCATAGGTAGCGGGGGGGCCGGCTACAATGAGCAGTTCTTC CASGLPIGSGGAGYNEQFF
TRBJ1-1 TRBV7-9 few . TGTGCCAGCAGCTTAACGGACGGCACTGAAGCTTTCTTT CASSLTDGTEAFF
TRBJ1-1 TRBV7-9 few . TGTGCCAGCAGCTTGGAGGGCCCGATGCCGGCTTTCTTT CASSLEGPMPAFF
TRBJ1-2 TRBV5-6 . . TGTGCCAGCAGCTTCGATTTGGACTATGGCTACACCTTC CASSFDLDYGYTF
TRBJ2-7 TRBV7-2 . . TGTGCCAGCAGCTTAACTGACCTCTACGAGCAGTACTTC CASSLTDLYEQYF
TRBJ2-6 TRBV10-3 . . TGTGCCATCAGTGACCAGGTCGCCTCTGGGGCCAACGTCCTGACTTTC CAISDQVASGANVLTF
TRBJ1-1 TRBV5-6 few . TGTGCCAGCAGCTTCTCAGGAGCCGAAGCTTTCTTT CASSFSGAEAFF